The 10 T cell receptor beta chains below come from one sample, sequenced in a study of T cell responses to AZD1222 COVID-19 vaccine. Method: immunoSEQ multiplex PCR; TCRdb's copy keeps in-frame clones and lacks some. The data contain approximately 110,000 clones, about 90% of them singletons. Source: peripheral blood, taken on day 0 of AZD1222 vaccination. These receptors came from an adult in good health.

The rearrangement uses TRBV4-3 and TRBJ1-3; TRBD1 matches at 7 bases. The CDR3 has 18 residues. Trimming cost V 0 bases and J 0 bases; bases outside gene matches: 8. Germline CDR1 reads LGHNA; CDR2 reads YSLEER. The CDR3 DNA is TGCGCCAGCAGCCAAGAAGGAGGACAGGTGATCTCTGGAAACACCATATATTTT. Translated: CASSQEGGQVISGNTIYF.

This chain connects TRBV12-3 or TRBV12-4 to TRBJ2-1; D may correspond to TRBD1 or TRBD2 (7 bases each). Between the trimmed V and J ends, which lost 8 bases and 12 bases, there was a span of 17 bases. The CDR3 sequence is 12 residues long. The CDR3: CASGGDSRGQFF. Written as DNA, the CDR3 is TGTGCCAGCGGGGGGGACAGTCGTGGGCAGTTCTTC.

The chain has TRBV11-2 and TRBJ1-5; no clear D. The V gene's germline CDR1 is SGHAT and CDR2 FQNNGV. V was clipped by 5 bases and J by 0 bases, with 5 bases between them. The CDR3 covers 13 residues. CDR3 sequence reads: CASSPNSNQPQHF. The CDR3 nucleotides are TGTGCCAGCAGCCCTAATAGCAATCAGCCCCAGCATTTT.

This clone turned up a few times. J is TRBJ2-5 and V is TRBV7-6, with D unclear. Per germline, CDR1 SGHVS and CDR2 FNYEAQ. This CDR3 is 13 amino acids long. Trimming took off 4 bases at V and 4 bases at J, with 10 bases between the two ends. CDR3 DNA: TGTGCCAGCAGCTATCCGGACCGAGAGACCCAGTACTTC. Protein product: CASSYPDRETQYF.

This clone was observed once. The V gene is TRBV7-3, the J gene TRBJ2-2; D possibly corresponds to TRBD2 (5 bases). The CDR3 sequence is 13 residues long. From germline, CDR1 is SGHTA and CDR2 FQGTGA. Trimming took off 4 bases at V and 8 bases at J, with 11 bases between the two ends. CDR3 nucleotides: TGTGCCAGCAGCTCGGGGTCCTTTGGGGAGCTGTTTTTT. Translating it yields CASSSGSFGELFF. Drawing the rest from reference TRBV7-3 and TRBJ2-2, the complete variable domain is GAGVSQTPSNKVTEKGKYVELRCDPISGHTALYWYRQSLGQGPEFLIYFQGTGAADDSGLPNDRFFAVRPEGSVSTLKIQRTERGDSAVYLCASSSGSFGELFFGEGSRLTVL.

This clone was seen a single time. This rearrangement joins TRBV10-3 to TRBJ2-7, with a tentative D call TRBD2 (5 bases). The germline V gene encodes CDR1 ENHRY and CDR2 SYGVKD. V was pared by 3 bases and J by 0 bases, with 9 bases between. This CDR3 comprises 14 residues. Here the CDR3 reads CAISDVGSSYEQYF. The DNA for the CDR3 is TGTGCCATCAGTGATGTAGGGAGCTCCTACGAGCAGTACTTC.

This rearrangement joins TRBV19 to TRBJ1-2, with unresolved D. CDR3 length: 13 residues. CDR1 and CDR2 from the germline V gene are LNHDA and SQIVND (reference sequence). The V end lost 3 bases, the J end lost 2 bases, and 7 bases lay between the germline ends. The CDR3 sequence: CASSIPFNYGYTF. Here the CDR3 DNA reads TGTGCCAGTAGTATTCCATTCAACTATGGCTACACCTTC. Filled out from reference TRBV19 and TRBJ1-2, the complete variable domain reads DGGITQSPKYLFRKEGQNVTLSCEQNLNHDAMYWYRQDPGQGLRLIYYSQIVNDFQKGDIAEGYSVSREKKESFPLTVTSAQKNPTAFYLCASSIPFNYGYTFGSGTRLTVV.

About this clone itself: One junction end does not reproduce the germline sequence, and a read error may be involved. V gene TRBV4-2 combines with J gene TRBJ2-5; the match to TRBD1 covers 7 bases. Germline V gives CDR1 LGHNA, CDR2 YNFKEQ. This CDR3 spans 15 amino acids. As DNA, the CDR3 is TGTGCCAGCAGCCAACACCGGGACAGCCAAGAGTCCCAGTACTTC. Its translation: CASSQHRDSQESQYF.

The V call is TRBV5-4, the J call TRBJ1-1; D is possibly TRBD1 (5 bases). The germline V and J ends were trimmed by 3 bases and 0 bases, with 9 bases remaining between them. The CDR3 spans 14 residues. Germline CDR1 reads SGHNT; CDR2 reads YYREEE (reference sequence). The CDR3 is CASSSTGLNTEAFF. As DNA, the CDR3 is TGTGCCAGCAGCTCCACAGGATTGAACACTGAAGCTTTCTTT.

This clone has just one count. The chain is built from TRBV4-1 and TRBJ2-5; 10 bases fit TRBD2. J gave up 1 base and V 3 bases, and 14 bases lay outside the gene matches. Germline V gene sequence: CDR1 MGHRA, CDR2 YSYEKL. CDR3 length equals 19 residues. This CDR3 reads CASSHPIEGAGGIQETQYF. The CDR3 DNA sequence: TGCGCCAGCAGCCACCCCATTGAGGGAGCGGGAGGGATCCAAGAGACCCAGTACTTC.